This TCR beta chain was documented in a study of cytomegalovirus exposure and HLA in healthy donors. Background on the study: The 120 or so validation repertoires and the approximately 690 first-cohort repertoires shared a platform, a later analysis reported.

As for this clone: What it binds is not known.

Sequencing was performed with immunoSEQ multiplex PCR; in TCRdb, only in-frame clones are kept and a portion is missing. This table holds 150,000 or so clones, 70% to 90% found once. Whole-study results and caveats: Despite most TCR sequences being rare, some public TCRs occurred in many donors. Cytomegalovirus association was assigned to about 150 TCR beta chains.

These donors were members of the roughly 130-subject validation cohort, a group separate from the roughly 670-subject first cohort. Trimming removed 4 bases from V and 4 bases from J, with 20 bases in between. This CDR3 has 17 residues. The germline V gene has CDR1 SGHVS and CDR2 FNYEAQ. The clonotype originates from a young man in good health and CMV-seropositive. This chain connects TRBV7-6 to TRBJ1-3, with D possibly TRBD1 on 5 matching bases. Sequencing was carried out using PBMCs. Here the CDR3 reads CASSSTGGVGSGNTIYF. Here the CDR3 DNA reads TGTGCCAGCAGCTCTACAGGTGGGGTAGGGTCCGGAAACACCATATATTTT.